Following are 29 T cell receptor beta chains from one sample sequenced in a study of cytomegalovirus exposure and HLA in healthy donors. The PCR ran on 60 Vbeta and 13 Jbeta primers. Here immunoSEQ multiplex PCR was the method, and the copy in TCRdb shows in-frame clones only, minus some. The sample includes around 100,000 clones, over 60% seen only once; the top ten take around 5%. The sample taken for sequencing was PBMCs. Receptor source: a man aged 30 to 39 in good health and CMV-seropositive.

The sample holds a few counts of this clone. The chain joins TRBV14 to TRBJ2-7; 7 bases match TRBD2. V shed 1 base and J 2 bases; nucleotides not matched to a gene: 5. The CDR3 covers 15 residues. Germline-derived CDR1 and CDR2 are SGHDN and FVKESK. The CDR3 sequence is CASSQGLAHTYEQYF. For the CDR3, the DNA is TGTGCCAGCAGCCAAGGACTAGCACATACCTACGAGCAGTACTTC.

The V call is TRBV4-3, the J call TRBJ2-5; a possible D gene is TRBD2 (5 bases). Trimming stripped 3 bases from V and 5 bases from J, with 13 bases between. The CDR3 has 14 amino acids. The V gene's germline CDR1 is LGHNA and CDR2 YSLEER. For the CDR3, the DNA is TGCGCCAGCAGCCATAGATACGGCGGGGAGACCCAGTACTTC. It yields the protein CASSHRYGGETQYF.

The chain carries TRBV5-5 and TRBJ1-1, with TRBD1 matching over 8 bases. Per germline, CDR1 SGHKS and CDR2 YYEKEE (reference sequence). This CDR3 contains 15 residues. With 4 bases clipped from V and 1 base from J, the junction kept 6 bases outside the gene matches. The CDR3 loop reads CASSPRTGPNTEAFF. The CDR3, as DNA: TGTGCCAGCAGCCCAAGGACAGGGCCGAACACTGAAGCTTTCTTT.

The chain carries TRBV19 and TRBJ2-2, with TRBD2 identical over 7 bases. Germline-derived CDR1 and CDR2 are LNHDA and SQIVND (reference sequence). The V gene end was trimmed by 5 bases and the J gene end by 0 bases; junction bases not matched to a gene: 6. This CDR3 region has 16 residues. The CDR3 sequence is CASSLTGGANTGELFF. CDR3 DNA sequence: TGTGCCAGTAGTTTGACGGGAGGAGCGAACACCGGGGAGCTGTTTTTT. The variable domain in full, with the rest retrieved from reference TRBV19 and TRBJ2-2, is DGGITQSPKYLFRKEGQNVTLSCEQNLNHDAMYWYRQDPGQGLRLIYYSQIVNDFQKGDIAEGYSVSREKKESFPLTVTSAQKNPTAFYLCASSLTGGANTGELFFGEGSRLTVL.

This chain uses TRBV6-1 with TRBJ1-4; TRBD1 aligns across 7 bases. Germline CDR1 reads MNHNS; CDR2 reads SASEGT. After removal of 6 bases from V and 5 bases from J, the junction contained 6 bases not matched to a gene. There are 14 residues in the CDR3. CDR3 sequence reads: CASSVDRANEKLFF. In DNA, the CDR3 is TGTGCCAGCAGCGTTGACAGGGCAAATGAAAAACTGTTTTTT.

This clone was seen a handful of times. The V call is TRBV5-1, the J call TRBJ2-3; D possibly corresponds to TRBD1 (6 bases). The CDR3 sequence is 14 residues long. Germline V gene lookup returns CDR1 SGHRS and CDR2 YFSETQ. The V end lost 4 bases, the J end lost 3 bases, and 12 bases lay between the germline ends. The CDR3 coding sequence is TGCGCCAGCAGCCTCGGACAGATTACAGATACGCAGTATTTT. Residues: CASSLGQITDTQYF.

This clone was counted a few times. V gene TRBV29-1 combines with J gene TRBJ1-3; 7 bases align to TRBD1. V lost 6 bases to trimming and J lost 1 base; unmatched junction nucleotides: 12. There are 16 residues in the CDR3. CDR1 and CDR2 (germline): SQVTM, ANQGSEA. The CDR3 DNA sequence: TGCAGCGTCATTGAACAGGGGTTCACGTCTGGAAACACCATATATTTT. Protein: CSVIEQGFTSGNTIYF.

In its sample, this clone was seen a few times. Different DNA sequences within this sample yield the same CDR3. This chain uses TRBV14 with TRBJ2-1; D is perhaps TRBD1 (5 bases). The germline V gene has CDR1 SGHDN and CDR2 FVKESK. V shed 1 base and J shed 4 bases, with 8 bases lying between them. The CDR3 consists of 14 residues. CDR3 in amino acids: CASSQGTYYNEQFF. The CDR3 bases are TGTGCCAGCAGCCAAGGGACATATTACAATGAGCAGTTCTTC.

The chain employs TRBV2 and TRBJ2-1; TRBD1 aligns across 7 bases. The CDR3 is 14 amino acids. Losses at the gene ends were 6 bases for V and 8 bases for J; bases not matched to a gene: 10. Looked up from germline, CDR1 is SNHLY and CDR2 is FYNNEI. CDR3 nucleotides: TGTGCCAGCAGCTACCGGGACAGAGTACATGAGCAGTTCTTC. Translation gives CASSYRDRVHEQFF.

J is TRBJ1-1 and V is TRBV30, with TRBD1 as a possible D gene (5 bases). The CDR3 sequence is 11 residues long. V was trimmed by 3 bases and J by 11 bases, leaving 13 bases between them. Germline loops: CDR1 GTSNPN, CDR2 SVGIG (reference sequence). CDR3 sequence (DNA): TGTGCCTGGAGCCCCATGGGGCGGGCTTTCTTT. Amino acid sequence: CAWSPMGRAFF.

The CDR3 DNA is TGTGCCAGTAGGGGCTCTAGGGGGTTTGGCACCGGGGAGCTGTTTTTT. Translation gives CASRGSRGFGTGELFF. This chain links TRBV19 with TRBJ2-2; D perhaps matches TRBD1 (6 bases). Deletions cut 6 bases from V and 4 bases from J, with 18 bases between. The CDR3 runs 16 residues. Per germline, CDR1 LNHDA and CDR2 SQIVND (reference sequence). Based on the CDR3 plus reference TRBV19 and TRBJ2-2, the full variable domain is DGGITQSPKYLFRKEGQNVTLSCEQNLNHDAMYWYRQDPGQGLRLIYYSQIVNDFQKGDIAEGYSVSREKKESFPLTVTSAQKNPTAFYLCASRGSRGFGTGELFFGEGSRLTVL.

This chain uses TRBV11-2 with TRBJ2-7; 10 bases are a match to TRBD2. The CDR3 sequence is 15 residues long. Germline lookup yields CDR1 SGHAT and CDR2 FQNNGV. J was trimmed by 5 bases and V by 5 bases; bases with no gene match: 9. For the CDR3, the DNA is TGTGCCAGCAGCATGGCAGCGGGGGGGCTGGACGAGCAGTACTTC. It specifies CASSMAAGGLDEQYF. Based on the CDR3 plus reference TRBV11-2 and TRBJ2-7, the full variable domain is EAGVAQSPRYKIIEKRQSVAFWCNPISGHATLYWYQQILGQGPKLLIQFQNNGVVDDSQLPKDRFSAERLKGVDSTLKIQPAKLEDSAVYLCASSMAAGGLDEQYFGPGTRLTVT.

The CDR3 region has the DNA TGTGCCAGCAGTGTCTTAGCGGGGGGCACAGATACGCAGTATTTT. Translating it yields CASSVLAGGTDTQYF. The chain uses TRBV6-1 and TRBJ2-3, with 9 nucleotides matching TRBD2. CDR1 is MNHNS, CDR2 SASEGT, per germline. The CDR3 spans 15 residues. Germline trimming cut 4 bases from V and 1 base from J; bases unmatched to any gene: 3.

On this clone itself: At one of its ends the junction is not consistent with the germline gene, which may arise from a read error. The rearrangement joins TRBV5-4 to TRBJ1-2; 8 nucleotides match TRBD1. The CDR3 runs to 11 residues. Germline CDR1 reads SGHNT; CDR2 reads YYREEE (reference sequence). CDR3 in amino acids: CASSPGTGYPF. The CDR3 region has the DNA TGTGCCAGCAGCCCCGGGACAGGCTACCCCTTC.

Turning to this clone: At one of its ends the junction is not consistent with the germline gene, which may arise from a read error. The chain links TRBV5-1 to TRBJ2-5, with no clear D. This CDR3 is 14 amino acids long. Germline assignment: CDR1 SGHRS and CDR2 YFSETQ. CDR3 protein: CASSLGRSQETQYF. Written as DNA, the CDR3 is TGCGCCAGCAGTTTGGGCAGGTCCCAAGAGACCCAGTACTTC.

V gene TRBV7-8 combines with J gene TRBJ1-2; 10 bases are shared with TRBD1. V gave up 0 bases and J gave up 4 bases; unmatched junction bases: 2. Germline V lookup: CDR1 SGHVS, CDR2 FQNEAQ. The CDR3 loop spans 15 amino acids. For the CDR3, the DNA is TGTGCCAGCAGCTTAGCCCGGACAGGGGGCTATGGCTACACCTTC. This gives the protein CASSLARTGGYGYTF. Full variable domain (missing parts from reference TRBV7-8 and TRBJ1-2): GAGVSQSPRYKVAKRGQDVALRCDPISGHVSLFWYQQALGQGPEFLTYFQNEAQLDKSGLPSDRFFAERPEGSVSTLKIQRTQQEDSAVYLCASSLARTGGYGYTFGSGTRLTVV.

This clone was picked up one time. The chain links TRBV6-5 to TRBJ2-3, with a weak D call TRBD2 (5 bases). This CDR3 comprises 13 residues. CDR1 is MNHEY and CDR2 is SVGAGI in the germline V gene. Trimming pared 7 bases from V and 4 bases from J, leaving 12 bases between. For the CDR3, the DNA is TGTGCCAGCACGGCGGCGGGCCCAGATACGCAGTATTTT. Its translation: CASTAAGPDTQYF.

This clone was counted once. V gene TRBV10-3 combines with J gene TRBJ2-7; D possibly corresponds to TRBD2 (6 bases). This CDR3 region has 14 residues. Germline CDR1 reads ENHRY; CDR2 reads SYGVKD. The V gene lost 0 bases and the J gene lost 2 bases, with 8 bases spanning the gap. This CDR3 reads CAISESGGTYEQYF. The CDR3 region has the DNA TGTGCCATCAGTGAGTCGGGGGGAACCTACGAGCAGTACTTC.

V gene TRBV7-3 combines with J gene TRBJ2-1; TRBD1 agrees at 7 bases. With V trimmed by 2 bases and J by 13 bases, 8 bases remained unmatched. The CDR3 is 13 residues long. CDR1 is SGHTA, CDR2 FQGTGA, per germline. This chain's CDR3 is CASSLFLQGDQFF. For the CDR3, the DNA is TGTGCCAGCAGCTTATTTCTTCAGGGGGATCAGTTCTTC.

This chain uses TRBV7-2 with TRBJ1-2; TRBD1 aligns across 9 bases. The V gene end was trimmed by 0 bases and the J gene end by 8 bases; junction bases not matched to a gene: 13. Germline loops: CDR1 SGHTA, CDR2 FQGNSA. This CDR3 has 17 residues. The CDR3 sequence is CASSLAPFYRGREGYTF. The CDR3 nucleotides read TGTGCCAGCAGCTTAGCGCCTTTTTACAGGGGGCGCGAGGGCTACACCTTC.

This clone came up a few times. Other DNA variants within this sample encode the same CDR3. V gene TRBV29-1 combines with J gene TRBJ1-5; 11 bases align to TRBD1. The germline gives CDR1 SQVTM, CDR2 ANQGSEA. V lost 6 bases and J lost 5; bases outside the gene matches: 0. This CDR3 is 12 amino acids long. CDR3: CSVGQGDQPQHF. The CDR3 nucleotides are TGCAGCGTGGGACAGGGGGATCAGCCCCAGCATTTT.

The gene calls are TRBV4-2 and TRBJ2-7, with 7 positions matching TRBD1. The CDR3 spans 16 residues. Germline V lookup: CDR1 LGHNA, CDR2 YNFKEQ. Unmatched junction bases numbered 11, after V lost 1 base and J lost 5 bases. CDR3 in amino acids: CASSQAIGTASNEQYF. CDR3 nucleotides: TGTGCCAGCAGCCAAGCTATTGGGACAGCGTCCAACGAGCAGTACTTC.

The chain combines TRBV5-6 with TRBJ1-1, with D possibly TRBD1 on 5 matching bases. This CDR3 spans 15 amino acids. CDR1 is SGHDT and CDR2 is YYEEEE in the germline V gene. V dropped 4 bases and J dropped 3 bases, with 16 bases sitting between them. Written as DNA, the CDR3 is TGTGCCAGCAGCCCACACAGGCCTGGTTACACTGAAGCTTTCTTT. Translating it yields CASSPHRPGYTEAFF.

This rearrangement joins TRBV30 to TRBJ1-1; tentative D call: TRBD1 (5 bases). Germline assignment: CDR1 GTSNPN and CDR2 SVGIG (reference sequence). Trimming shortened V by 4 bases and J by 4 bases, and 13 bases separated the two germline ends. The CDR3 contains 13 residues. The CDR3 protein is CAWMWGDGTEAFF. The CDR3 region has the DNA TGTGCCTGGATGTGGGGGGACGGCACTGAAGCTTTCTTT.

The chain couples TRBV19 to TRBJ2-1; 10 positions agree with TRBD1. V dropped 7 bases and J dropped 9; count of bases not matched to a gene: 9. Germline-derived CDR1 and CDR2 are LNHDA and SQIVND (reference sequence). The CDR3 loop spans 14 amino acids. Here the CDR3 DNA reads TGTGCCAGTACCAAGACAGGGGGCTCTATTGAGCAGTTCTTC. This gives the protein CASTKTGGSIEQFF.

The rearrangement joins TRBV2 to TRBJ1-1; D not resolved. This CDR3 spans 15 amino acids. V dropped 5 bases and J dropped 2 bases, with 15 bases sitting between them. Germline CDR1 is SNHLY and CDR2 is FYNNEI. DNA for the CDR3: TGTGCCAGCAGTCCTGGGAGGGCCCTTAACACTGAAGCTTTCTTT. Amino acid sequence: CASSPGRALNTEAFF.

V gene TRBV11-3 combines with J gene TRBJ2-2, with a weak D call TRBD2 (8 bases). This CDR3 is 19 amino acids long. Germline V gene lookup returns CDR1 SGHNT and CDR2 YENEEA. The germline V and J ends were trimmed by 4 bases and 2 bases, with 23 bases remaining between them. Here the CDR3 DNA reads TGTGCCAGCAGCTCGGCGGGTAGGGGGCGGGGGGTAAACACCGGGGAGCTGTTTTTT. It encodes CASSSAGRGRGVNTGELFF. The whole variable domain, remainder taken from reference TRBV11-3 and TRBJ2-2, is EAGVVQSPRYKIIEKKQPVAFWCNPISGHNTLYWYLQNLGQGPELLIRYENEEAVDDSQLPKDRFSAERLKGVDSTLKIQPAELGDSAVYLCASSSAGRGRGVNTGELFFGEGSRLTVL.

This chain uses TRBV5-1 with TRBJ2-1, with 9 bases identical to TRBD2. Germline loops: CDR1 SGHRS, CDR2 YFSETQ. The V segment lost 0 bases and the J segment 8 bases; nucleotides outside the gene matches: 3. CDR3 length equals 14 residues. This CDR3 is CASSLAQRGDEQFF. The CDR3 DNA reads TGCGCCAGCAGCTTGGCCCAGCGGGGGGATGAGCAGTTCTTC.

This chain joins TRBV23-1 and TRBJ2-7, with a possible D match to TRBD1 (7 bases). TRBV23-1 is an ORF for which the function is uncertain. Trimming left V 6 bases short and J 1 base short, with 13 bases between. This CDR3 is 14 amino acids long. CDR3 in amino acids: CASSRSGGSYEQYF. The CDR3 DNA reads TGCGCCAGCAGCCGTTCAGGGGGGTCCTACGAGCAGTACTTC.